This is a list of T cell receptor beta chains from one sample in a study of cytomegalovirus exposure and HLA in healthy donors. TCRdb's table, derived via immunoSEQ multiplex PCR, lists solely in-frame clones and lacks some. The table lists about 180,000 clones, over 70% of them singletons. Sequencing was performed on PBMCs. The receptors shown here come from a woman in her fifties or sixties in good health and CMV-seropositive. Both conserved end residues are part of each CDR3. Fields, in order: V gene, D gene, J gene, clone size, CDR3 DNA, CDR3 protein. D genes are given only for firm matches. Clone size, where shown, is once, few, many, or a class for clones that have expanded.

TRBV6-1	TRBD1	TRBJ1-2	few	TGTGCCAGCCACAAGGGACAGGACTATGGCTACACCTTC	CASHKGQDYGYTF
TRBV19	NA	TRBJ1-1	once	TGTGCCAGTAGGGGCGCGATTGAAGCTTTCTTT	CASRGAIEAFF
TRBV5-1	NA	TRBJ1-5	NA	TGCGCCAGACAGGAGAATCAGCCCCAGCATTTT	CARQENQPQHF
TRBV19	TRBD2	TRBJ2-1	few	TGTGCCAGTACCACTAGCGGAGCCTACAATGAGCAGTTCTTC	CASTTSGAYNEQFF
TRBV4-3	NA	TRBJ2-7	few	TGCGCCAGCAGCCAAGATACAGGACAGAACTACGAGCAGTACTTC	CASSQDTGQNYEQYF
TRBV9	NA	TRBJ2-3	NA	TGTGCCAGCAGGCCGGGGGTAGGGACAGATACGCAGTATTTT	CASRPGVGTDTQYF
TRBV7-8	TRBD1	TRBJ1-1	NA	TGTGCCAGCAGCCTAGGTCGGGACAGGGTTTTTGTTGAAGCTTTCTTT	CASSLGRDRVFVEAFF
TRBV7-8	NA	TRBJ1-2	NA	TGTGCCAGCAGCTTATCCCCGGGAGGTGATAACTATGGCTACACCTTC	CASSLSPGGDNYGYTF
TRBV7-2	NA	TRBJ1-5	NA	TGTGCCAGCAGCTTAGCAGGACAGTCGAATCAGCCCCAGCATTTT	CASSLAGQSNQPQHF
TRBV6-4	NA	TRBJ1-5	NA	TGTGCCAGCAGTGCCACCGGAGGGGATCAGCCCCAGCATTTT	CASSATGGDQPQHF
TRBV6-1	TRBD2	TRBJ2-7	NA	TGTGCCAGCAGTGGGGGACTAGTGGGCGACGAGCAGTACTTC	CASSGGLVGDEQYF
TRBV7-3	NA	TRBJ2-2	NA	TGTGCCAGCAGCAAAGGGGCGGGGAGCACCGGGGAGCTGTTTTTT	CASSKGAGSTGELFF
TRBV19	NA	TRBJ1-5	NA	TGTGCCAGTAGTACATCAGGGAGCAATCAGCCCCAGCATTTT	CASSTSGSNQPQHF
TRBV28	NA	TRBJ2-7	NA	TGTGCCAGCAGTTCAGGGTTTCGACAGGAGGCCTACGAGCAGTACTTC	CASSSGFRQEAYEQYF
TRBV7-9	TRBD1	TRBJ1-4	NA	TGTGCCAGCAGCTCGCCAAGAAAGAATCCGGGACAGACTAATGAAAAACTGTTTTTT	CASSSPRKNPGQTNEKLFF
TRBV19	NA	TRBJ2-3	few	TGTGCCAGTAGTATGCAGGGTAGGGACACAGATACGCAGTATTTT	CASSMQGRDTDTQYF
TRBV29-1	TRBD2	TRBJ2-7	NA	TGCAGCGTTGAGACCGGGACTAGTGGCGAGCAGTACTTC	CSVETGTSGEQYF
TRBV5-1	NA	TRBJ1-1	NA	TGCGCCAGCAGCTCCCGAGAGGACACTGAAGCTTTCTTT	CASSSREDTEAFF
TRBV6-6	NA	TRBJ1-1	NA	TGTGCCAGCAGTAGAGGTCTGGACACTGAAGCTTTCTTT	CASSRGLDTEAFF
TRBV6-6	NA	TRBJ2-7	NA	TGTGCCAGCAGCCCGGGTTTTGAGCAGTACTTC	CASSPGFEQYF
TRBV7-2	TRBD1	TRBJ2-1	few	TGTGCCAGCAGCCGACGGACAGGGGGGTGGAATGAGCAGTTCTTC	CASSRRTGGWNEQFF
TRBV7-9	NA	TRBJ2-3	NA	TGTGCCAGCAGCTCCGGGTGGACAGATACGCAGTATTTT	CASSSGWTDTQYF
TRBV19	NA	TRBJ1-5	NA	TGTGCCAGTAGTAGACCTACAGCCGAGCAGAATCAGCCCCAGCATTTT	CASSRPTAEQNQPQHF
TRBV19	NA	TRBJ1-2	NA	TGTGCCAGTAGTATGCCCGGGGGTAGGACCTATGGCTACACCTTC	CASSMPGGRTYGYTF
TRBV19	TRBD1	TRBJ1-3	NA	TGTGCCAGTAGTTTCAGGACAGGGCGCTCTGGAAACACCATATATTTT	CASSFRTGRSGNTIYF